The present T cell receptor (beta chain) was sequenced within a study of OX40 agonist ivuxolimab in advanced cancers. Germline CDR1 and CDR2: SGHTA and FQGNSA. Unmatched junction bases numbered 5, after V lost 1 base and J lost 5 bases. CDR3 size: 16 residues. The study's findings and limits: Expanded peripheral T cells had an undetermined antigen specificity. Relative to CD4+ cells, CD8+ T cells on average had more expanded clones. Normalized T-cell clonal expansion was also low in a subset of nonresponders.

Sequencing was performed with immunoSEQ multiplex PCR; in TCRdb, only in-frame clones are kept and a portion is missing. In the table there are roughly 70,000 clones, more than 75% of which are singletons. Concerning this clone itself: The antigen remains undetermined.

The sample here was CD4+ or CD8+ T cells sorted from blood, taken in a trial of the OX40 agonist ivuxolimab. The receptor was isolated from an adult with an advanced solid tumor such as melanoma, head and neck, liver or kidney cancer. The chain links TRBV7-2 to TRBJ2-5; 12 bases are shared with TRBD2. CDR3 protein: CASSLGLAGVRETQYF. The CDR3 bases are TGTGCCAGCAGCTTAGGACTAGCGGGAGTAAGGGAGACCCAGTACTTC.